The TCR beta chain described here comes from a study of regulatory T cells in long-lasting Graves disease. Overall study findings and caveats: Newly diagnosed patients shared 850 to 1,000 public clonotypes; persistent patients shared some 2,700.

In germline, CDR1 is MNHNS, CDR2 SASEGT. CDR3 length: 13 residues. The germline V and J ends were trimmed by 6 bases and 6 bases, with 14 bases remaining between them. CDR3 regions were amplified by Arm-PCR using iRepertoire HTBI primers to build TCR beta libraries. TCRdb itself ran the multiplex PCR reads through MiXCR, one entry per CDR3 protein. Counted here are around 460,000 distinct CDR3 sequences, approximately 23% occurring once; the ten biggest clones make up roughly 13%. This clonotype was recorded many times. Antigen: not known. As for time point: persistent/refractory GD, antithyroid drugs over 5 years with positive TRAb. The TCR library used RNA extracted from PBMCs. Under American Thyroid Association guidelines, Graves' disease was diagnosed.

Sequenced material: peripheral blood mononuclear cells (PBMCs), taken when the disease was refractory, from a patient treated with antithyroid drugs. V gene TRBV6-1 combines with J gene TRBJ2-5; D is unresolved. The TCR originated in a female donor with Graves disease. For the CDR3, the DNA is TGTGCCAGCAGCCACCCCACTTCGAAGACCCAGTACTTC. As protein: CASSHPTSKTQYF.